Sequencing of this TCR beta chain was carried out in a study of blood T cell repertoires in COVID-19. Study overall: Whether acute or convalescent, the COVID-19 samples came from the United States, Italy and Spain. T cells, B-cell-depleted T cells, or PBMCs supplied cDNA or gDNA.

In the original analysis: Estimation of nucleated cell counts was performed using reference gene primer amplification. Profiled with immunoSEQ multiplex PCR; TCRdb holds only in-frame clones, not every one. Clone size and V and J calls were adopted from that table, with D and trimming inferred from the DNA. The sample carries approximately 63,000 clones, roughly 87% recorded once. Trimming shortened V by 0 bases and J by 5 bases, and 9 bases separated the two germline ends. Germline V gene sequence: CDR1 SGDLS, CDR2 YYNGEE. The CDR3 covers 13 residues. A few counts support this clone. The sequence came from a man older than 75 in a cohort sampled during active COVID-19. The chain employs TRBV9 and TRBJ2-7; D uncertain. The sequencing sample was made of peripheral blood. The CDR3 reads CASSVDSRHEQYF. The DNA for the CDR3 is TGTGCCAGCAGCGTAGATTCGCGGCACGAGCAGTACTTC.